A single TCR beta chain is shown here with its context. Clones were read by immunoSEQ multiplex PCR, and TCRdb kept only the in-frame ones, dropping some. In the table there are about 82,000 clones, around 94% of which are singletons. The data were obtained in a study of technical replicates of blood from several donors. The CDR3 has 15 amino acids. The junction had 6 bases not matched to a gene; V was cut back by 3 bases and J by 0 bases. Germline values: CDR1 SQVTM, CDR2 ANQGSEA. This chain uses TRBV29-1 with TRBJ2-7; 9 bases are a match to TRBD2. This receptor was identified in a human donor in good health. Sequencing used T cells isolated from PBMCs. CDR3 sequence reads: CSVDNGGRASYEQYF. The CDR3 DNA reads TGCAGCGTTGATAACGGCGGGAGGGCCTCCTACGAGCAGTACTTC.